The next 20 T cell receptor beta chains were all read from a single sample in a study of T cell clonotyping in hematopoietic cell transplantation. Time point defined: recipient sample about 28 days before transplant, after cytoreduction. This table comes from immunoSEQ multiplex PCR, and its TCRdb copy is limited to in-frame clones, with some not included. The repertoire holds roughly 30,000 clones, with approximately 81% as singletons. This specimen was peripheral blood mononuclear cells, taken before stem cell transplant. All receptors come from a man aged 35 to 55 with acute myeloid leukemia. Some clones in this sample may be carry-over from other donors' samples.

J is TRBJ2-2 and V is TRBV13; 8 nucleotides match TRBD1. Trimming removed 4 bases from V and 2 bases from J; junction bases left unmatched: 12. The CDR3 runs to 18 residues. Germline V gives CDR1 PRHDT, CDR2 FYEKMQ (reference sequence). Written as DNA, the CDR3 is TGTGCCAGCAGCTCATACCCCGGGACAGGAGTAAACACCGGGGAGCTGTTTTTT. Translating it yields CASSSYPGTGVNTGELFF.

The chain couples TRBV7-6 to TRBJ1-3, with D maybe TRBD1 (5 bases). V lost 8 bases, J lost 0 bases, and 17 bases lay in between. Germline lookup yields CDR1 SGHVS and CDR2 FNYEAQ. This CDR3 has 16 amino acids. The CDR3 region is CASRGLDRRSGNTIYF. The CDR3 nucleotides are TGTGCCAGCCGGGGCCTGGACCGCCGCTCTGGAAACACCATATATTTT. Complete variable domain (other parts from reference TRBV7-6 and TRBJ1-3): GAGVSQSPRYKVTKRGQDVALRCDPISGHVSLYWYRQALGQGPEFLTYFNYEAQQDKSGLPNDRFSAERPEGSISTLTIQRTEQRDSAMYRCASRGLDRRSGNTIYFGEGSWLTVV.

The chain couples TRBV2 to TRBJ1-6; D possibly corresponds to TRBD1 (5 bases). The CDR3 is 13 amino acids. Germline V lookup: CDR1 SNHLY, CDR2 FYNNEI. Trimming cost V 5 bases and J 9 bases, with 11 bases left between them. CDR3 in DNA: TGTGCCAGCAGTCGCCAGGGAGGTTCACCCCTCCACTTT. This encodes CASSRQGGSPLHF.

The chain employs TRBV25-1 and TRBJ1-2; the D is unclear. This CDR3 comprises 13 residues. With 6 bases removed from V and 2 bases from J, the gap between germline ends came to 10 bases. Germline-derived CDR1 and CDR2 are MGHDK and SYGVNS. The DNA for the CDR3 is TGTGCCAGCAGGGACGGCCCAAACTATGGCTACACCTTC. It specifies CASRDGPNYGYTF.

The chain recombines TRBV7-8 with TRBJ2-6, with TRBD1 identical over 10 bases. Trimming cost V 5 bases and J 0 bases; bases outside gene matches: 16. Germline loops: CDR1 SGHVS, CDR2 FQNEAQ. This CDR3 region has 21 residues. CDR3 protein: CASSSRDRGRLRSSGANVLTF. The CDR3 coding sequence is TGTGCCAGCAGCAGCCGGGACAGGGGACGACTACGAAGCTCTGGGGCCAACGTCCTGACTTTC.

The chain links TRBV10-3 to TRBJ2-3; maybe TRBD1 (6 bases). The CDR3 is made up of 12 amino acids. CDR1 and CDR2 from the germline V gene are ENHRY and SYGVKD. Trimming removed 6 bases from V and 6 bases from J, with 10 bases in between. The CDR3 is CAISDQGDTQYF. The CDR3 bases are TGTGCCATCAGCGATCAGGGGGATACGCAGTATTTT.

The V call is TRBV28, the J call TRBJ2-1; the D gene is possibly TRBD1 (6 bases). Trimming left V 4 bases short and J 4 bases short, with 20 bases between. Germline lookup yields CDR1 MDHEN and CDR2 SYDVKM. CDR3 length: 17 residues. The CDR3 DNA sequence: TGTGCCAGCAGTTGGGCGGACAGAAAATGGAATTACAATGAGCAGTTCTTC. Amino acid sequence: CASSWADRKWNYNEQFF.

This chain connects TRBV2 to TRBJ2-2; 8 bases align to TRBD2. There are 16 residues in the CDR3. The germline gives CDR1 SNHLY, CDR2 FYNNEI. Trimming at V came to 7 bases and at J to 2 bases, leaving 9 bases not matched to a gene. The chain's CDR3 is CASMWERGGNTGELFF. The CDR3 coding sequence is TGTGCCAGCATGTGGGAACGGGGGGGTAACACCGGGGAGCTGTTTTTT.

The sample holds one count of this clone. V usage is TRBV27 and J usage is TRBJ1-2; a possible D gene is TRBD1 (5 bases). This CDR3 spans 13 amino acids. Germline V gene lookup returns CDR1 MNHEY and CDR2 SMNVEV (reference sequence). V was shortened by 5 bases and J by 4 bases, with 11 bases between the two germline ends. CDR3: CASSLQGTYGYTF. CDR3 DNA sequence: TGTGCCAGCAGTCTCCAGGGAACCTATGGCTACACCTTC.

This sequence joins TRBV5-4 and TRBJ2-7, with D perhaps matching TRBD2 (5 bases). CDR3 length: 16 amino acids. With 4 bases removed from V and 3 bases from J, the gap between germline ends came to 20 bases. From germline, CDR1 is SGHNT and CDR2 YYREEE (reference sequence). The CDR3 spells CASSRGPGKGNYEQYF. The CDR3 DNA follows: TGTGCCAGCAGCCGCGGACCGGGGAAGGGCAACTACGAGCAGTACTTC.

The gene calls are TRBV28 and TRBJ2-1; D might be TRBD2 (7 bases). In germline, CDR1 is MDHEN, CDR2 SYDVKM. Trimming cost V 3 bases and J 8 bases, with 17 bases left between them. CDR3 length: 15 amino acids. The CDR3 DNA reads TGTGCCAGCAGTTTTGGGGGGGGGCCGATCTATGAGCAGTTCTTC. Its translation: CASSFGGGPIYEQFF.

CDR3 in amino acids: CASSPGAGTDLRKQYF. DNA for the CDR3: TGTGCCAGCAGCCCAGGGGCGGGGACGGACCTACGAAAGCAGTACTTC. The chain combines TRBV7-8 with TRBJ2-7; D possibly matches TRBD1 or TRBD2 (6 bases each). The V and J ends lost 5 bases and 8 bases respectively, with 25 bases between them. CDR3 length equals 16 residues. Looked up from germline, CDR1 is SGHVS and CDR2 is FQNEAQ.

The V call is TRBV29-1, the J call TRBJ1-5; the match to TRBD1 covers 7 bases. The CDR3 is made up of 14 amino acids. Trimming at V came to 4 bases and at J to 2 bases, leaving 5 bases not matched to a gene. Germline CDR1 and CDR2: SQVTM and ANQGSEA. CDR3 bases: TGCAGCGTTGGTGGGCAGGGGGGCAATCAGCCCCAGCATTTT. Residues: CSVGGQGGNQPQHF.

This chain uses TRBV7-2 with TRBJ1-4; D is ambiguous. The CDR3 runs 14 residues. The V gene lost 4 bases and the J gene lost 4 bases, with 10 bases spanning the gap. Germline values: CDR1 SGHTA, CDR2 FQGNSA. CDR3 sequence reads: CASSSGPLNEKLFF. The CDR3 DNA is TGTGCCAGCAGCTCCGGGCCTCTTAATGAAAAACTGTTTTTT.

This sequence joins TRBV6-6 and TRBJ2-5, with 7 bases identical to TRBD2. The V gene's germline CDR1 is MNHNY and CDR2 SVGAGI (reference sequence). The CDR3 runs to 14 residues. V was pared by 5 bases and J by 12 bases, with 15 bases of the junction left unmatched. The CDR3 nucleotides are TGTGCCAGCAGTCAGTGGGAGGGCCCGAGGTTCGAGTACTTC. It is translated as CASSQWEGPRFEYF.

The CDR3 nucleotides are TGTGCCTGGATTAGAGAGATTAATGAAAAACTGTTTTTT. This sequence encodes CAWIREINEKLFF. The V call is TRBV2, the J call TRBJ1-4; D is undetermined. Germline V gene sequence: CDR1 SNHLY, CDR2 FYNNEI. CDR3 length: 13 amino acids. V lost 11 bases, J lost 4 bases, and 14 bases lay in between.

The J gene is TRBJ1-4, the V gene TRBV27; the D gene is possibly TRBD1 (6 bases). From germline, CDR1 is MNHEY and CDR2 SMNVEV (reference sequence). The CDR3 is 17 residues long. Trimming pared 5 bases from V and 1 base from J, leaving 17 bases between. The CDR3 protein is CASSMIAPRGTNEKLFF. CDR3 DNA: TGTGCCAGCAGTATGATCGCCCCCAGGGGAACTAATGAAAAACTGTTTTTT.

The chain carries TRBV6-5 and TRBJ1-1; weak D call: TRBD1 (5 bases). Germline CDR1 is MNHEY and CDR2 is SVGAGI. V dropped 2 bases and J dropped 0 bases, with 13 bases sitting between them. The CDR3 totals 16 residues. CDR3: CASSYGRDRLNTEAFF. CDR3 nucleotides: TGTGCCAGCAGTTACGGGCGGGACCGGCTGAACACTGAAGCTTTCTTT.

The V call is TRBV11-3, the J call TRBJ1-4, with D uncertain. This CDR3 is 15 amino acids long. Looked up from germline, CDR1 is SGHNT and CDR2 is YENEEA. Between the trimmed V and J ends, which lost 4 bases and 0 bases, there was a span of 9 bases. This CDR3 is CASSSMTATNEKLFF. CDR3 in DNA: TGTGCCAGCAGCTCTATGACTGCAACTAATGAAAAACTGTTTTTT.

About this clone: At one end, the junction sequence differs from germline, possibly due to a read error. The chain combines TRBV6-5 with TRBJ2-2, with D unclear. Germline CDR1 MNHEY, CDR2 SVGAGI. The CDR3 runs to 12 residues. The CDR3: CASSPATRELFF. Here the CDR3 DNA reads TGTGCCAGCAGTCCAGCCACCAGGGAGCTGTTTTTT.